This passage covers 9 T cell receptor beta chains from one sample sequenced in a study of T cell responses to AZD1222 COVID-19 vaccine. TCRdb keeps only in-frame clones here, not all; method: immunoSEQ multiplex PCR. This table holds around 100,000 clones, 92% found once. The material was peripheral blood, obtained on day 0 of AZD1222 vaccination. All receptors come from an adult in good health.

The rearrangement joins TRBV6-5 to TRBJ1-1; no firm D call. The V and J ends lost 0 bases and 7 bases respectively, with 12 bases between them. The CDR3 runs 14 residues. The germline V gene encodes CDR1 MNHEY and CDR2 SVGAGI. The CDR3 DNA sequence: TGTGCCAGCAGTTACTCCACCGGACGCGGTGAAGCTTTCTTT. Translating gives CASSYSTGRGEAFF.

The chain employs TRBV7-3 and TRBJ2-1; TRBD2 matches 15 bases. Germline V gene sequence: CDR1 SGHTA, CDR2 FQGTGA. The V segment lost 4 bases and the J segment 0 bases; nucleotides outside the gene matches: 10. The CDR3 spans 20 residues. The CDR3 region has the DNA TGTGCCAGCAGCTCGAGGCCGGGACTAGCGGGGGGTAGCTCCTACAATGAGCAGTTCTTC. Translation: CASSSRPGLAGGSSYNEQFF.

The chain has TRBV6-2 or TRBV6-3 and TRBJ1-3; D is undetermined. The V end lost 6 bases, the J end lost 11 bases, and 11 bases lay between the germline ends. This CDR3 comprises 11 residues. Germline V CDR1 and CDR2: MNHEY, SVGEGT. The CDR3 DNA is TGTGCCAGCAGCCGCCGGGAGGCCATATATTTT. Encoded protein: CASSRREAIYF.

The chain uses TRBV5-4 and TRBJ1-6, with 7 bases fitting TRBD1. The V gene's germline CDR1 is SGHNT and CDR2 YYREEE (reference sequence). V trimming: 1 base; J trimming: 6 bases; junction bases outside the gene matches: 7. This CDR3 is 16 amino acids long. Here the CDR3 reads CASSLSVAGGNSPLHF. In DNA form, the CDR3 reads TGTGCCAGCAGCTTGTCCGTGGCAGGGGGTAATTCACCCCTCCACTTT.

On this clone itself: The junction departs from germline at one end; a sequencing error may be responsible. The chain has TRBV6-2 or TRBV6-3 and TRBJ2-7, with 7 positions matching TRBD1. This CDR3 is built from 11 residues. Germline CDR1 and CDR2: MNHEY and SVGEGT. The CDR3 DNA follows: TGTGCCAGCAGTTACTCGGACAGGATCTTCTTC. Translating it yields CASSYSDRIFF.

This chain uses TRBV30 with TRBJ1-6, with TRBD1 as a possible D gene (6 bases). V gave up 5 bases and J gave up 14 bases, with 10 bases separating them. Germline CDR1 reads GTSNPN; CDR2 reads SVGIG (reference sequence). The CDR3 length is 10 residues. The CDR3 spells CAWGQKALHF. In DNA, the CDR3 is TGTGCCTGGGGACAGAAGGCCCTCCACTTT.

The V call is TRBV5-1, the J call TRBJ1-4, with TRBD1 as a possible D gene (5 bases). The V end was cut by 0 bases, the J end by 7 bases, with 13 bases between. The length of the CDR3 is 15 residues. Looked up from germline, CDR1 is SGHRS and CDR2 is YFSETQ. DNA of the CDR3: TGCGCCAGCAGCTTGGCCAGAGCCGGGGGTGAAAAACTGTTTTTT. This sequence encodes CASSLARAGGEKLFF. Filled out from reference TRBV5-1 and TRBJ1-4, the complete variable domain reads KAGVTQTPRYLIKTRGQQVTLSCSPISGHRSVSWYQQTPGQGLQFLFEYFSETQRNKGNFPGRFSGRQFSNSRSEMNVSTLELGDSALYLCASSLARAGGEKLFFGSGTQLSVL.

V and J are TRBV7-9 and TRBJ2-3; 13 nucleotides line up with TRBD2. The germline V gene has CDR1 SEHNR and CDR2 FQNEAQ (reference sequence). Trimming at V came to 5 bases and at J to 2 bases, leaving 4 bases not matched to a gene. This CDR3 spans 16 amino acids. DNA of the CDR3: TGTGCCAGCAGCCCCGGACTAGCGGGAGCCACAGATACGCAGTATTTT. Its protein is CASSPGLAGATDTQYF.

The gene calls are TRBV29-1 and TRBJ1-2; D uncertain. Per the germline V gene, CDR1 is SQVTM and CDR2 is ANQGSEA. The CDR3 spans 14 residues. Between the trimmed V and J ends, which lost 7 bases and 3 bases, there was a span of 18 bases. This CDR3 reads CSALFPSPDYGYTF. The CDR3 DNA follows: TGCAGCGCCCTGTTTCCGTCCCCGGACTATGGCTACACCTTC.